The T cell receptor (beta chain) under discussion was sequenced for a study of blood T cells in healthy people across ages. Study-wide results and limits: Whereas aged donors had fewer naive CD4+ cells, long-lived donors had more of them and higher diversity.

A J-beta primer mix and a sample-barcoded 5' primer were used in a second PCR of about 7 to 11 cycles. TCRdb called the 5' RACE reads again in MiXCR, with one record for every CDR3 protein. In the table there are roughly 800,000 distinct CDR3 sequences, about 34% of which are singletons. On this clonotype itself: What it binds is unknown. One end of the junction varies from germline; a read error may be responsible.

Germline lookup yields CDR1 MNHEY and CDR2 SVGAGI. The CDR3 sequence is 15 residues long. Material for sequencing was blood. The chain links TRBV6-5 to TRBJ2-5, with D perhaps given as TRBD1 or TRBD2 (5 bases each). The DNA matches TRBJ2-7 better at its end, which makes the J call doubtful. This clonotype was sampled from a man between 18 and 35 years old in good health. CDR3 sequence: CVSSYSSGRTYEQYF. Here the CDR3 DNA reads TGTGTCAGCAGTTACTCCTCAGGGAGAACCTACGAGCAGTACTTC.